The 14 T cell receptor beta chains below were found in one sample sequenced in a study of CD8+CD57+ T cells in acquired aplastic anemia. Genomic DNA constituted the template upon which TCR beta VDJ and CDR3 profiling was performed. TCRdb analysed the reads with MiXCR anew, one entry per CDR3 protein. This sample has about 58,000 distinct CDR3 sequences; roughly 60% occur once, and the top ten carry roughly 15%. The authors sequenced patients whose flow cytometry had shown CD8+CD57+ cell expansion. Sequenced: sorted CD4+, CD8+, or CD8+CD57+ T cells (not recorded which) from PBMCs. The receptors here all came from a human donor with aplastic anemia.

The chain employs TRBV15 and TRBJ2-7; D uncertain. V lost 0 bases and J 3 bases, leaving 12 bases between the germline ends. Germline V CDR1 and CDR2: LNHNV, YYDKDF (reference sequence). The CDR3 extends over 15 amino acids. This CDR3 is CATSRDNGWIYEQYF. The CDR3 DNA reads as TGTGCCACCAGCAGAGATAATGGGTGGATCTACGAGCAGTACTTC.

This clonotype showed up many times. The gene calls are TRBV6-5 and TRBJ2-2; D is uncertain. Trimming stripped 2 bases from V and 0 bases from J, with 4 bases between. The CDR3 extends over 14 amino acids. CDR1 and CDR2 (germline): MNHEY, SVGAGI. The CDR3 nucleotides read TGTGCCAGCAGTTACGGAGCGAACACCGGGGAGCTGTTTTTT. This translates into CASSYGANTGELFF.

In this sample, this clonotype turned up many times. V and J are TRBV5-1 and TRBJ1-1; maybe TRBD1 (5 bases). The CDR3 consists of 14 residues. V was clipped by 0 bases and J by 2 bases, with 8 bases between them. The V gene's germline CDR1 is SGHRS and CDR2 YFSETQ. CDR3 loop: CASSLAGGNTEAFF. CDR3 nucleotides: TGCGCCAGCAGCTTGGCCGGGGGAAACACTGAAGCTTTCTTT. Variable domain in full (rest from reference TRBV5-1 and TRBJ1-1): KAGVTQTPRYLIKTRGQQVTLSCSPISGHRSVSWYQQTPGQGLQFLFEYFSETQRNKGNFPGRFSGRQFSNSRSEMNVSTLELGDSALYLCASSLAGGNTEAFFGQGTRLTVV.

The gene calls are TRBV6-1 and TRBJ1-2, with unresolved D. This CDR3 has 16 amino acids. Germline CDR1 reads MNHNS; CDR2 reads SASEGT. V was clipped by 6 bases and J by 6 bases, with 23 bases between them. CDR3 nucleotides: TGTGCCAGCAGGTTACGGGTGTGGGATATTGTTGATGGCTACACCTTC. Its translation is CASRLRVWDIVDGYTF.

This clonotype has at least ten counts. V is TRBV3-1 and J is TRBJ2-1, with 9 bases aligning to TRBD1. The CDR3 is 15 amino acids. The V gene's germline CDR1 is LGHDT and CDR2 YNNKEL (reference sequence). V shed 4 bases, J shed 3 bases, and the junction held 4 bases outside the gene matches. CDR3: CASSRDRGSYNEQFF. The CDR3 bases are TGTGCCAGCAGCCGCGACAGGGGGAGCTACAATGAGCAGTTCTTC.

A word on this clonotype: The conserved final phenylalanine or tryptophan is absent from the CDR3, which likely points to a read error. The chain has TRBV4-3 and TRBJ1-2; 7 bases agree with TRBD1. Unmatched junction bases numbered 11, after V lost 3 bases and J lost 4 bases. The CDR3 spans 16 residues. Germline V gene data show CDR1 as LGHNA and CDR2 as YSLEER. The DNA of the CDR3 is TGCGCCAGCAGCCAGCCTGGGGAGGGGGACAGCTATGGCTACACCCTC. This encodes CASSQPGEGDSYGYTL.

Relative to its sample, this clonotype is medium-sized. The genes are TRBV2 and TRBJ2-1, with 10 nucleotides matching TRBD1. CDR3 length: 14 residues. Per the germline V gene, CDR1 is SNHLY and CDR2 is FYNNEI. The V segment lost 4 bases and the J segment 10 bases; nucleotides outside the gene matches: 7. CDR3: CASSARDRGGEQFF. In nucleotides, the CDR3 is TGTGCCAGCAGTGCCCGGGACAGGGGTGGGGAGCAGTTCTTC.

The rearrangement links TRBV15 to TRBJ2-7; unclear D gene. The V end was cut by 5 bases, the J end by 2 bases, with 10 bases between. CDR1 is LNHNV, CDR2 YYDKDF, per germline (reference sequence). The CDR3 covers 13 residues. Here the CDR3 reads CATSGRGAYEQYF. The CDR3 DNA sequence: TGTGCCACCAGCGGGCGAGGCGCCTACGAGCAGTACTTC.

The chain has TRBV7-9 and TRBJ2-7, with a possible D match to TRBD1 (6 bases). This CDR3 spans 13 amino acids. Trimming shortened V by 4 bases and J by 3 bases, and 10 bases separated the two germline ends. Per germline, CDR1 SEHNR and CDR2 FQNEAQ (reference sequence). In nucleotides, the CDR3 is TGTGCCAGCAGCTCGAGGACAGACTACGAGCAGTACTTC. It translates to CASSSRTDYEQYF.

The J gene is TRBJ2-7, the V gene TRBV29-1; the match to TRBD1 covers 11 bases. V trimming: 5 bases; J trimming: 0 bases; junction bases outside the gene matches: 3. Germline V CDR1 and CDR2: SQVTM, ANQGSEA. The CDR3 spans 14 residues. The CDR3 is CSVPGTGGSYEQYF. The CDR3, as DNA: TGCAGCGTTCCCGGGACAGGGGGCTCCTACGAGCAGTACTTC.

Concerning this clonotype itself: With a much larger clone just one base away, this may be a read error. The CDR3 end shows no conserved phenylalanine or tryptophan, and so a read error is likely. The chain uses TRBV11-3 and TRBJ2-2; the D is unclear. The CDR3 length is 13 residues. Trimming stripped 4 bases from V and 3 bases from J, with 6 bases between. Germline lookup yields CDR1 SGHNT and CDR2 YENEEA. In DNA form, the CDR3 reads TGTGCCAGCAGCTCAGCATACACCGGGGAGCTGTTTATT. Protein sequence: CASSSAYTGELFI.

V gene TRBV12-3 or TRBV12-4 combines with J gene TRBJ1-1; 7 bases match TRBD1. J gave up 4 bases and V 8 bases, and 10 bases lay outside the gene matches. CDR3 length: 14 residues. The CDR3 reads CASGQGGMSTEAFF. CDR3 nucleotides: TGTGCCAGCGGGCAGGGGGGAATGAGCACTGAAGCTTTCTTT.

This clonotype appeared many times. The V gene is TRBV4-2, the J gene TRBJ2-7; D unclear. CDR1 is LGHNA and CDR2 is YNFKEQ in the germline V gene. Trimming pared 4 bases from V and 2 bases from J, leaving 18 bases between. The length of the CDR3 is 16 residues. The CDR3 spells CASSPGMDIGPYEQYV. For the CDR3, the DNA is TGTGCCAGCAGCCCGGGTATGGATATTGGACCCTACGAGCAGTACGTC.

Judged by abundance, this clonotype is medium-sized (0.01 to 0.1%). This sequence joins TRBV7-9 and TRBJ1-1; no reliable D call. Germline CDR1 reads SEHNR; CDR2 reads FQNEAQ (reference sequence). This CDR3 region has 14 residues. V dropped 0 bases and J dropped 3 bases, with 8 bases sitting between them. The CDR3 nucleotides are TGTGCCAGCAGCTTAGCGCGAGGGCACACTGAAGCTTTCTTT. It encodes CASSLARGHTEAFF.